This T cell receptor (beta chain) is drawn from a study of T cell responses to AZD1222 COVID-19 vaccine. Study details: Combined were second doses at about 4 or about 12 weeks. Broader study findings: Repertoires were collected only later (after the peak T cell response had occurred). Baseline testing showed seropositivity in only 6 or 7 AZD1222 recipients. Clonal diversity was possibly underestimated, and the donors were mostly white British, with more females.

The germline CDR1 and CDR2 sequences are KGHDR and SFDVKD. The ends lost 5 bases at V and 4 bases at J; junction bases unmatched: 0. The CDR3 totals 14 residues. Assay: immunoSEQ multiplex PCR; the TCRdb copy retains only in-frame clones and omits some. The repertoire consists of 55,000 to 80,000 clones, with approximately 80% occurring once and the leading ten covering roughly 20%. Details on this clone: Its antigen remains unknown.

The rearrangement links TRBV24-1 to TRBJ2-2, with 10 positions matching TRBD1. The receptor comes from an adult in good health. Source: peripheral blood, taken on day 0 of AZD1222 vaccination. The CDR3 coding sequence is TGTGCCACCAGTGGGACAGGGGGCACCGGGGAGCTGTTTTTT. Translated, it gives CATSGTGGTGELFF.